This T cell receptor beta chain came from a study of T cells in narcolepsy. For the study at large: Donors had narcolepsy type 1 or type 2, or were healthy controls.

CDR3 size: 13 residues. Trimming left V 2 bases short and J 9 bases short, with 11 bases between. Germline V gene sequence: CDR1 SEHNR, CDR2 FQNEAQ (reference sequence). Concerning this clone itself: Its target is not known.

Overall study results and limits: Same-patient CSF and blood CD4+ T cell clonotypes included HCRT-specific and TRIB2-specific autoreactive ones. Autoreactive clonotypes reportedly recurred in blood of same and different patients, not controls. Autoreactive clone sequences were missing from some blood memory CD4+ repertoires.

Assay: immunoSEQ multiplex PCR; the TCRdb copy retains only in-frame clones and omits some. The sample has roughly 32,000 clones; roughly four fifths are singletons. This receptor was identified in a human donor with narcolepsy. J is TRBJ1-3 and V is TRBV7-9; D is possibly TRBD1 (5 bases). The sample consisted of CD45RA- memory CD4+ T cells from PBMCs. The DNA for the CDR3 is TGTGCCAGCAGCTTAACACAGGCCGGCACCATATATTTT. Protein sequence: CASSLTQAGTIYF.